Following are 19 T cell receptor beta chains from one sample sequenced in a study of tumor-infiltrating lymphocytes in primary liver carcinoma. Total RNA and DNA came together from approximately 20-30 mg of bulk tissue without cell sorting. Starting material of around 490 ng total RNA yielded TCR beta cDNA via a constant-region primer. Modified slightly, ARM-PCR produced TCR beta libraries over three nested multiplex PCR rounds. Two initial PCR rounds of about 9 cycles each paired TRBV1-TRBV30 forward primers with a C-beta reverse primer. TCRdb redid the calling of the multiplex PCR reads with MiXCR, one entry per CDR3 protein. The data contain tens of thousands of distinct CDR3 sequences, roughly 75% of them singletons. The sequenced sample consisted of tumor-adjacent normal liver tissue. Receptors originate from a man between 35 and 55 years old with primary liver carcinoma and hepatitis B virus infection.

Concerning this clonotype itself: The missing conserved phenylalanine or tryptophan at the end of this CDR3 makes a read error likely. The gene calls are TRBV6-5 and TRBJ2-3, with D uncertain. CDR3 length equals 13 residues. From germline, CDR1 is MNHEY and CDR2 SVGAGI. Trimming removed 5 bases at V and 1 base at J, with 7 bases between. CDR3 in amino acids: CASSLQGTDTQYS. The CDR3 DNA sequence: TGTGCCAGCAGTCTCCAGGGCACAGATACGCAGTATTCT.

In regard to this clonotype: The final CDR3 position lacks the conserved phenylalanine or tryptophan, pointing to a likely read error. The DNA is left out, because the CDR3 cannot be placed on it with certainty; the CDR3 is given as TCRdb lists it. The chain combines TRBV7-9 with TRBJ2-3; the table calls TRBD1, which could not be checked here. CDR1 is SEHNR, CDR2 FQNEAQ, per germline (reference sequence). A total of 15 residues make up the CDR3, ends included. CDR3 in amino acids: CANTDPGQGVETHYS.

Concerning this clonotype: The junction shows a germline mismatch at one end, possibly a read error. The J gene is TRBJ2-1, the V gene TRBV6-5; D gene uncertain. The V gene's germline CDR1 is MNHEY and CDR2 SVGAGI. The length of the CDR3 is 13 residues. The CDR3 loop reads CASGYSMANEQFF. In nucleotides, the CDR3 is TGTGCCAGCGGTTACTCGATGGCCAATGAGCAGTTCTTC.

On this clonotype: A read error may account for a junction end that differs from germline. The chain has TRBV6-1 and TRBJ1-1, with 8 bases fitting TRBD1. Germline values: CDR1 MNHNS, CDR2 SASEGT. This CDR3 has 17 amino acids. The CDR3 coding sequence is TGTGCCAGTAGTGAAGGTGAAGGGCAGGGGGCTAAGGCTGAAGCTTTCTTT. It is translated as CASSEGEGQGAKAEAFF.

With respect to this clonotype: One end of the junction varies from germline; a read error may be responsible. J is TRBJ1-2 and V is TRBV29-1; TRBD1 might be the D (6 bases). This CDR3 is 14 amino acids long. Germline V CDR1 and CDR2: SQVTM, ANQGSEA. As DNA, the CDR3 is TGCAGTGTCAAGTTTGGACAGTCGATCTATGGCTACAGCTTC. Translating it yields CSVKFGQSIYGYSF.

This clonotype was counted many times. The rearrangement uses TRBV5-1 and TRBJ2-3; no clear D. This CDR3 has 14 residues. V lost 0 bases and J lost 2, with 7 bases in between. The germline V gene encodes CDR1 SGHRS and CDR2 YFSETQ. CDR3 DNA sequence: TGCGCCAGCAGCTTGGGACACAACACAGATACGCAGTATTTT. Amino acid sequence: CASSLGHNTDTQYF.

Points on this clonotype: The junction shows a germline mismatch at one end, possibly a read error. This sequence joins TRBV11-2 and TRBJ2-1; D remains unclear. Germline values: CDR1 SGHAT, CDR2 FQNNGV. This CDR3 comprises 11 residues. DNA of the CDR3: TGTGTCAGCAGCCTATATAATGAGCGGTTCTTC. This codes for CVSSLYNERFF.

This clonotype was picked up many times. This chain connects TRBV6-6 to TRBJ2-1; 9 bases line up with TRBD1. CDR1 is MNHNY and CDR2 is SVGAGI in the germline V gene (reference sequence). The CDR3 has 17 residues. The V and J ends lost 0 bases and 5 bases, in that order; junction bases with no gene match: 8. The CDR3 reads CASSYSVGQGIHNEQFF. CDR3 DNA sequence: TGTGCCAGCAGTTACTCGGTGGGACAGGGCATACACAATGAGCAGTTCTTC.

As to this clonotype: A read error may account for a junction end that differs from germline. CDR3 residues: CASSSGSGDNTQYF. Here the CDR3 DNA reads TGTGCCAGCAGCTCCGGGTCGGGGGATAACACTCAGTACTTC. This sequence joins TRBV11-2 and TRBJ2-4; TRBD2 is a possible D gene (6 bases). CDR1 and CDR2 (germline): SGHAT, FQNNGV. This CDR3 has 14 amino acids.

Remarks on this clonotype: Germline and junction disagree at one end, which may indicate a read error. The rearrangement links TRBV6-2 or TRBV6-3 to TRBJ2-7; D perhaps matches TRBD2 (6 bases). The CDR3 is made up of 15 amino acids. Germline CDR1 MNHEY, CDR2 SVGEGT. The DNA of the CDR3 is TGTGCCTGTAGTTACTCGCGGGGTTTAAACTACGAGCAGCACTTC. It is translated as CACSYSRGLNYEQHF.

In the case of this clonotype: Sequence at one end of the junction differs from germline and may be a read error. The chain uses TRBV5-6 and TRBJ2-7, with D hard to call. The CDR3 sequence is 12 residues long. The V gene's germline CDR1 is SGHDT and CDR2 YYEEEE. The CDR3 coding sequence is TGTGCCAACAGTCTGACAAGGAGCGAGCGGTACTTC. Amino acid sequence: CANSLTRSERYF.

Worth noting for this clonotype: Given a much more abundant clone one base away, this may be a read error. The chain employs TRBV5-5 and TRBJ2-2; D not certain. The germline gives CDR1 SGHKS, CDR2 YYEKEE (reference sequence). This CDR3 region has 16 residues. Trimming left V 1 base short and J 3 bases short, with 13 bases between. CDR3 in amino acids: CASSLTQTAYTGELFF. Written as DNA, the CDR3 is TGTGCCAGCAGCTTGACCCAAACAGCTTACACCGGGGAGCTGTTTTTT.

The chain couples TRBV10-3 to TRBJ2-3; possible D gene TRBD2, 6 bases. The CDR3 is made up of 15 amino acids. From germline, CDR1 is ENHRY and CDR2 SYGVKD. The CDR3: CAPGTRLLGVYTQYF. For the CDR3, the DNA is TGTGCTCCAGGGACTCGGCTTTTGGGAGTGTATACGCAGTATTTT.

The V gene is TRBV5-1, the J gene TRBJ2-1; 9 bases match TRBD2. The CDR3 is made up of 15 amino acids. Trimming at V came to 6 bases and at J to 6 bases, leaving 10 bases not matched to a gene. Germline V gene sequence: CDR1 SGHRS, CDR2 YFSETQ. Here the CDR3 DNA reads TGCGCCAGCACCTCGTCTAGCGGGAACCTCAATGAGCAGTTCTTC. This codes for CASTSSSGNLNEQFF.

Details on this clonotype: Given the absence of the conserved phenylalanine or tryptophan at the CDR3 end, a read error is likely. This chain joins TRBV20-1 and TRBJ1-1, with D possibly TRBD1 on 5 matching bases. The germline CDR1 and CDR2 sequences are DFQATT and SNEGSKA (reference sequence). CDR3 length equals 12 residues. CDR3 sequence (DNA): TGCAGTCCTAGCCCGGGGGAAACTGAAGCTTTCTCT. This sequence encodes CSPSPGETEAFS.

This clonotype came up many times. The chain recombines TRBV5-1 with TRBJ2-7; weak D call: TRBD2 (6 bases). V was pared by 7 bases and J by 6 bases, with 20 bases between. The CDR3 has 14 amino acids. Germline V gives CDR1 SGHRS, CDR2 YFSETQ. The CDR3 nucleotides are TGCGCCAGCGGCACAGGAATTCCCGGGGGCGAGCAGTACTTC. Protein: CASGTGIPGGEQYF.

Concerning this clonotype itself: This CDR3 is missing its conserved last phenylalanine or tryptophan, likely due to a read error. V gene TRBV5-1 combines with J gene TRBJ2-1; 13 nucleotides agree with TRBD2. Germline CDR1 and CDR2: SGHRS and YFSETQ. CDR3 length: 15 residues. With V trimmed by 4 bases and J by 5 bases, 3 bases remained unmatched. In nucleotides, the CDR3 is TGCGCCAGCAGCGTGGGACTAGCGGGGAACAATGAGCAGTTCCTC. Translation: CASSVGLAGNNEQFL.

The CDR3 loop is CASSLGDSGYNSSLHF. The DNA for the CDR3 is TGTGCCAGCAGCTTAGGGGATAGCGGCTATAATTCTTCCCTCCACTTT. This chain connects TRBV11-2 to TRBJ1-6; D gene ambiguous. CDR3 length equals 16 residues. Germline CDR1 is SGHAT and CDR2 is FQNNGV. V lost 1 base and J lost 14, with 21 bases in between.

The rearrangement links TRBV5-6 to TRBJ2-1, with 13 bases that match TRBD2. V shed 2 bases, J shed 0 bases, and the junction held 5 bases outside the gene matches. The CDR3 is 18 residues long. The germline gives CDR1 SGHDT, CDR2 YYEEEE. The chain's CDR3 is CASSFGLAGVNSYNEQFF. CDR3 in DNA: TGTGCCAGCAGCTTTGGACTAGCGGGAGTCAACTCCTACAATGAGCAGTTCTTC. Full variable domain (rest looked up from reference TRBV5-6 and TRBJ2-1): DAGVTQSPTHLIKTRGQQVTLRCSPKSGHDTVSWYQQALGQGPQFIFQYYEEEERQRGNFPDRFSGHQFPNYSSELNVNALLLGDSALYLCASSFGLAGVNSYNEQFFGPGTRLTVL.